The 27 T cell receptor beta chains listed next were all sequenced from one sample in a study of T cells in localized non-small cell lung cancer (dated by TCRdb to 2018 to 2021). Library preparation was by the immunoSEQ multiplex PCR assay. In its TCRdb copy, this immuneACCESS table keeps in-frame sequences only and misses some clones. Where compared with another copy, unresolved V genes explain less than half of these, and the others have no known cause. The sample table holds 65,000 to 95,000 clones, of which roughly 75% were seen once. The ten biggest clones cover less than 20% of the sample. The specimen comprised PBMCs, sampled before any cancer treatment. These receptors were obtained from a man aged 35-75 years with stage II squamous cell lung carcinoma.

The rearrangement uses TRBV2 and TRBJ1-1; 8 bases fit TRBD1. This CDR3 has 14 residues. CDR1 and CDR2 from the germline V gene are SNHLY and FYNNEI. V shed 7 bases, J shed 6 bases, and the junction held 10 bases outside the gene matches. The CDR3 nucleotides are TGTGCCAGCAATAGACAGGGGATAGAAGCTGAAGCTTTCTTT. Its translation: CASNRQGIEAEAFF.

CDR3: CASSLRDGRGIEQFF. The CDR3 DNA reads TGTGCCAGCAGCTTAAGGGACGGGAGGGGCATTGAGCAGTTCTTC. This chain links TRBV7-9 with TRBJ2-1; 8 bases agree with TRBD2. CDR3 length equals 15 residues. Germline V gene data show CDR1 as SEHNR and CDR2 as FQNEAQ (reference sequence). Trimming at V came to 2 bases and at J to 9 bases, leaving 9 bases not matched to a gene.

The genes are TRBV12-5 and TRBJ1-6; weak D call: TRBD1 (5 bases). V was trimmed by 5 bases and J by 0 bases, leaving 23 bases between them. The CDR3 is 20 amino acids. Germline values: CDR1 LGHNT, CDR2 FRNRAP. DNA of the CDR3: TGTGCTAGTGGTCTGGGCCGGACCCCTTACAGGAGCTCCTATAATTCACCCCTCCACTTT. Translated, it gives CASGLGRTPYRSSYNSPLHF.

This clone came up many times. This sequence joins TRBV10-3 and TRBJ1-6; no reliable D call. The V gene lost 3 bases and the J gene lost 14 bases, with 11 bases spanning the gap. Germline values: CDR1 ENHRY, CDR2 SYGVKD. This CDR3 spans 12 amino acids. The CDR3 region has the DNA TGTGCCATCAGTGACGGGGATATGACCCTCCACTTT. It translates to CAISDGDMTLHF.

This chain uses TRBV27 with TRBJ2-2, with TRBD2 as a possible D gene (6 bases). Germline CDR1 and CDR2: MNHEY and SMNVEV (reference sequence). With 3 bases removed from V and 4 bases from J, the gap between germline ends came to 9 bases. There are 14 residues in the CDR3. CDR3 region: CASSFFGGTGELFF. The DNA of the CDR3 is TGTGCCAGCAGTTTCTTCGGGGGCACCGGGGAGCTGTTTTTT.

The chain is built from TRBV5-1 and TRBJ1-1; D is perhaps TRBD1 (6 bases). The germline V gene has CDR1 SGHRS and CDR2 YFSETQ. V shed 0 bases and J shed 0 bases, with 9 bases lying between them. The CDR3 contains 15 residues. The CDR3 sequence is CASSLEGGMNTEAFF. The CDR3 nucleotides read TGCGCCAGCAGCTTGGAGGGGGGTATGAACACTGAAGCTTTCTTT.

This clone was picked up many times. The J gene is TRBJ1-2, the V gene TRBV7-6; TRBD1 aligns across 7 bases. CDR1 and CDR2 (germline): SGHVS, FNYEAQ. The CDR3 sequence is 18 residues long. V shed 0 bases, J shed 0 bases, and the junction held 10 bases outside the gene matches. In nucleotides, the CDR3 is TGTGCCAGCAGCTTAGCCCTGCCGACAGGGATCGCTAACTATGGCTACACCTTC. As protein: CASSLALPTGIANYGYTF.

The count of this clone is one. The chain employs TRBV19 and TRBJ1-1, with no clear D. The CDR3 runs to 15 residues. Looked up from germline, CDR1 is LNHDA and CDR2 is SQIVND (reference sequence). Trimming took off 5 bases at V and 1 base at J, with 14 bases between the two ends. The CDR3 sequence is CASSWGGFKNTEAFF. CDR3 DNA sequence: TGTGCCAGTAGTTGGGGAGGCTTTAAGAACACTGAAGCTTTCTTT.

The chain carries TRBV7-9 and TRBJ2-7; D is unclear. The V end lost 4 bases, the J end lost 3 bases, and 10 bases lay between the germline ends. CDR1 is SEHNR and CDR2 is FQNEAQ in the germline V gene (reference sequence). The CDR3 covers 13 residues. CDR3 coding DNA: TGTGCCAGCAGCTACCGGAGTTACTACGAGCAGTACTTC. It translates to CASSYRSYYEQYF.

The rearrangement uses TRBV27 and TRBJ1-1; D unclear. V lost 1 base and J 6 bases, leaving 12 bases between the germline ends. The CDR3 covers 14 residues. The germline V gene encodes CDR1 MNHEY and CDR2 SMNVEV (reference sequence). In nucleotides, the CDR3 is TGTGCCAGCAGTTTATATGGGCCCGCGGCTGAAGCTTTCTTT. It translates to CASSLYGPAAEAFF.

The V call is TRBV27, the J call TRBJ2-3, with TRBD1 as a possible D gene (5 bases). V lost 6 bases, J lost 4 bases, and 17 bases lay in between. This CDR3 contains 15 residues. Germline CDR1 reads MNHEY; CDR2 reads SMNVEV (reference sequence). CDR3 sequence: CASSPLSRGPDTQYF. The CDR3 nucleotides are TGTGCCAGCAGCCCACTGTCTAGGGGCCCAGATACGCAGTATTTT.

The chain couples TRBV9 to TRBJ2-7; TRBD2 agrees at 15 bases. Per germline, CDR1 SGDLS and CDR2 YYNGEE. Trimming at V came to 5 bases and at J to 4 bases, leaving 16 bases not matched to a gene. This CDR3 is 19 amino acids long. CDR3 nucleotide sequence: TGTGCCAGCAGGAAGAGACTTGGACTAGCGGGAGGGCCGAGGTACGAGCAGTACTTC. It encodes CASRKRLGLAGGPRYEQYF. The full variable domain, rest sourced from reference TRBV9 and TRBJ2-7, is DSGVTQTPKHLITATGQRVTLRCSPRSGDLSVYWYQQSLDQGLQFLIQYYNGEERAKGNILERFSAQQFPDLHSELNLSSLELGDSALYFCASRKRLGLAGGPRYEQYFGPGTRLTVT.

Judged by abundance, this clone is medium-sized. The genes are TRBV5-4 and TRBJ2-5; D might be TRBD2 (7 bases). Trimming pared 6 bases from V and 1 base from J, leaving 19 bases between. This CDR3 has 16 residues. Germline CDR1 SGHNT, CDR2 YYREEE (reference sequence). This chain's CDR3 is CASKIGGGRRQETQYF. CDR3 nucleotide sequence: TGTGCCAGCAAGATTGGGGGGGGCCGTCGCCAAGAGACCCAGTACTTC.

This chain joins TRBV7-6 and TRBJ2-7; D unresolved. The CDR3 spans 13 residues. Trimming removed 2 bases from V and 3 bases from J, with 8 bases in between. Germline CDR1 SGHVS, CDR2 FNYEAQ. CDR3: CASSLWVNYEQYF. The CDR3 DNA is TGTGCCAGCAGCTTATGGGTAAACTACGAGCAGTACTTC.

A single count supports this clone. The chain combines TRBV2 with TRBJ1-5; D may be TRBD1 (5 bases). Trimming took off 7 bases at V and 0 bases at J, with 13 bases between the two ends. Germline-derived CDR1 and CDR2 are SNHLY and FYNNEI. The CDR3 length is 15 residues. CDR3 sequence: CASKTGTASNQPQHF. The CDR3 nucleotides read TGTGCCAGCAAAACCGGGACCGCTAGCAATCAGCCCCAGCATTTT.

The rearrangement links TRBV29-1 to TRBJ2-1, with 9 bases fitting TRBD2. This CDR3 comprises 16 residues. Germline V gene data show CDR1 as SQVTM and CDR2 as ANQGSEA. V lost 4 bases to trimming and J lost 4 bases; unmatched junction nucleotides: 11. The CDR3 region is CSVGGKGGLAYNEQFF. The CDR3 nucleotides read TGCAGCGTTGGAGGGAAGGGGGGACTAGCTTACAATGAGCAGTTCTTC.

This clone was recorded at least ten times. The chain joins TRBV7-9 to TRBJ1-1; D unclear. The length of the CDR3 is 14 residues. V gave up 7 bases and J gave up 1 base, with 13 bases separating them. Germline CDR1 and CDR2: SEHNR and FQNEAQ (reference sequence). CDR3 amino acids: CASNSGSWNTEAFF. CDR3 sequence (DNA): TGTGCCAGCAACTCGGGCTCCTGGAACACTGAAGCTTTCTTT.

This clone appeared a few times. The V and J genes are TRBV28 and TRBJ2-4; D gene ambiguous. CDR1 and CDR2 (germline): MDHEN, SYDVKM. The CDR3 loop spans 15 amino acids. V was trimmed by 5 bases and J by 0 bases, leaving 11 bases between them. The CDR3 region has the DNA TGTGCCAGCAGTGACTTCTCCCTAGCCAAAAACATTCAGTACTTC. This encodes CASSDFSLAKNIQYF.

CDR3 nucleotide sequence: TGTGCCTCTCTCGGGACAGGGGGACAGGGTGAGCAGTTCTTC. This gives the protein CASLGTGGQGEQFF. The gene calls are TRBV10-3 and TRBJ2-1; TRBD1 matches 11 bases. V was clipped by 11 bases and J by 9 bases; unmatched bases: 12. Germline CDR1 ENHRY, CDR2 SYGVKD. CDR3 size: 14 residues.

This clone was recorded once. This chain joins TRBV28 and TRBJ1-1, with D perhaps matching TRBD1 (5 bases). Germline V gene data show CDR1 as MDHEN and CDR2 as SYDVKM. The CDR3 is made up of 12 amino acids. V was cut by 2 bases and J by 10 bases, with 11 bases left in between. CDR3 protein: CASSLGGLGAFF. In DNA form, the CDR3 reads TGTGCCAGCAGTTTAGGGGGACTAGGAGCTTTCTTT.

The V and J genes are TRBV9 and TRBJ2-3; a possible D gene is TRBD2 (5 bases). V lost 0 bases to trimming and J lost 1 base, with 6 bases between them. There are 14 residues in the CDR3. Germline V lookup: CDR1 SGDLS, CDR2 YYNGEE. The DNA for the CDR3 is TGTGCCAGCAGCGTAGGGACTGGCACAGATACGCAGTATTTT. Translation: CASSVGTGTDTQYF.

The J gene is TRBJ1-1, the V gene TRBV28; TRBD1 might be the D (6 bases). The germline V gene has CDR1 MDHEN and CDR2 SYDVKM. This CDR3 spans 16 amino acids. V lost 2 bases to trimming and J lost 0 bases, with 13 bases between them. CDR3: CASSLRGAGLNTEAFF. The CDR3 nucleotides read TGTGCCAGCAGTTTACGGGGGGCTGGGTTGAACACTGAAGCTTTCTTT.

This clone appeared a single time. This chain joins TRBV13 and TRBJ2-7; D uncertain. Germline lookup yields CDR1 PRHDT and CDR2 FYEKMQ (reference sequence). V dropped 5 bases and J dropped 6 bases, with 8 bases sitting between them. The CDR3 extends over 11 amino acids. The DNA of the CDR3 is TGTGCCAGCAGCCGCAACAGCGAGCAGTACTTC. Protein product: CASSRNSEQYF.

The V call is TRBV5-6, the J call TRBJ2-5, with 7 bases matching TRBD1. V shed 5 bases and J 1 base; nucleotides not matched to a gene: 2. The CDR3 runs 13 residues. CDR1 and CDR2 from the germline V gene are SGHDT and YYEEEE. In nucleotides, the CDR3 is TGTGCCAGCAGTTGGGACAGCCAAGAGACCCAGTACTTC. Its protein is CASSWDSQETQYF.

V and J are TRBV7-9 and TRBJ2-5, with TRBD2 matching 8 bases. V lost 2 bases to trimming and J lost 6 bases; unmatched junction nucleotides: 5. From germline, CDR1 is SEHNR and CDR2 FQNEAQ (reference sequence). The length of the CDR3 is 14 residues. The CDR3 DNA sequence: TGTGCCAGCAGCTTAAGCGGGAGCGGAAAGACCCAGTACTTC. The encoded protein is CASSLSGSGKTQYF. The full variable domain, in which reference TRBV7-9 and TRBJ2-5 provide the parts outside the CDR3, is DTGVSQNPRHKITKRGQNVTFRCDPISEHNRLYWYRQTLGQGPEFLTYFQNEAQLEKSRLLSDRFSAERPKGSFSTLEIQRTEQGDSAMYLCASSLSGSGKTQYFGPGTRLLVL.

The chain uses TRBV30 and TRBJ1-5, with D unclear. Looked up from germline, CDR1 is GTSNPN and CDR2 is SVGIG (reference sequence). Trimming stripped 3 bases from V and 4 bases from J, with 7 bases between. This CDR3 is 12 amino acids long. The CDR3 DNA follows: TGTGCCTGGAGCATAATGAATCAGCCCCAGCATTTT. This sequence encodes CAWSIMNQPQHF.

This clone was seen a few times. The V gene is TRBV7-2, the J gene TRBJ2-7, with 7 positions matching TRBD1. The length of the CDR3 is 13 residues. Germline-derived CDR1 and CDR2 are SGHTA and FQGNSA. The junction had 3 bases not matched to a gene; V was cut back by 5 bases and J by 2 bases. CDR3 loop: CASSRDSTYEQYF. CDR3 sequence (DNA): TGTGCCAGCAGCCGGGACAGTACCTACGAGCAGTACTTC.